These 4 T cell receptor beta chains share one sample of origin, sequenced in a study of beta chain features in type 1 diabetes (dated by TCRdb to the late 2010s). The method was the immunoSEQ multiplex PCR assay. All of the isolated RNA was reverse transcribed with the High Capacity cDNA Reverse Transcription Kit, so expressed TCRB transcripts were sequenced. The table comes from immuneACCESS by way of TCRdb, which keeps in-frame sequences with V and J called. Part of the clones is missing from these tables; in studies checked, under half for an unresolved V gene and the rest for unknown reasons. In all, the sample holds 300,000 to 400,000 clones, and 8% of those were seen once. 0.44% of the sample lies in the top ten. Sequencing used central memory CD4+ T cells from blood. These receptor sequences come from a woman aged 18-35 years in good health.

This clone was counted ten times or more. This chain connects TRBV19 to TRBJ2-4; 9 positions agree with TRBD1. V shed 10 bases, J shed 3 bases, and the junction held 10 bases outside the gene matches. Per the germline V gene, CDR1 is LNHDA and CDR2 is SQIVND (reference sequence). This CDR3 region has 15 residues. The CDR3 DNA reads TGTGCCAAGCGGAGGACAGGGGTTGGCAAAAACATTCAGTACTTC. Translation: CAKRRTGVGKNIQYF.

This sequence joins TRBV7-8 and TRBJ2-7, with TRBD1 matching 10 bases. Trimming removed 5 bases from V and 3 bases from J; junction bases left unmatched: 4. The CDR3 length is 14 residues. The germline V gene has CDR1 SGHVS and CDR2 FQNEAQ. CDR3 in amino acids: CASSPRTGGYEQYF. The CDR3, as DNA: TGTGCCAGCAGCCCTAGGACAGGGGGCTACGAGCAGTACTTC.

This clone was seen repeatedly, ten times or more. The chain uses TRBV29-1 and TRBJ2-5; 7 bases map to TRBD1. Germline values: CDR1 SQVTM, CDR2 ANQGSEA. After removal of 3 bases from V and 0 bases from J, the junction contained 13 bases not matched to a gene. This CDR3 contains 17 residues. CDR3 residues: CSVDNPSGQSYQETQYF. DNA of the CDR3: TGCAGCGTTGACAACCCGTCGGGACAGTCGTACCAAGAGACCCAGTACTTC.

This clone was found a few times. V and J are TRBV29-1 and TRBJ2-3, with 9 nucleotides matching TRBD1. This CDR3 contains 14 residues. Trimming cost V 1 base and J 6 bases; bases outside gene matches: 5. CDR1 and CDR2 from the germline V gene are SQVTM and ANQGSEA. CDR3 sequence (DNA): TGCAGCGTTGAAGTCGGGGGACAGGGCGATACGCAGTATTTT. Its translation is CSVEVGGQGDTQYF.